Below are 13 T cell receptor beta chains sequenced from a single sample in a study of PD-L1 blockade in urothelial cancer. The time point was: pretreatment peripheral blood. Data came from immunoSEQ multiplex PCR; TCRdb stores just in-frame clones and leaves some out. The table shows some 71,000 clones, with around four fifths occurring only once. The sample in question was PBMCs, obtained around atezolizumab (anti-PD-L1) treatment. The receptors stem from a man in his forties with urothelial cancer.

The gene calls are TRBV29-1 and TRBJ2-2; 7 bases are shared with TRBD2. Looked up from germline, CDR1 is SQVTM and CDR2 is ANQGSEA. Germline trimming cut 4 bases from V and 4 bases from J; bases unmatched to any gene: 6. The CDR3 is 14 residues long. CDR3 in DNA: TGCAGCGTTGCGGTTAGCGGGTTCACCGGGGAGCTGTTTTTT. Translated: CSVAVSGFTGELFF.

The genes are TRBV4-1 and TRBJ1-4; TRBD1 agrees at 10 bases. CDR1 MGHRA and CDR2 YSYEKL come from the germline V gene. This CDR3 region has 17 residues. V lost 1 base to trimming and J lost 4 bases; unmatched junction nucleotides: 6. CDR3 nucleotides: TGCGCCAGCAGCCAAGGACAGGGGGCTTCAGGTAATGAAAAACTGTTTTTT. Protein product: CASSQGQGASGNEKLFF.

This clone showed up just a few times. DNA for the CDR3: TGTGCCACCCGGTATGATACTGAAGCTTTCTTT. Translated, it gives CATRYDTEAFF. The chain carries TRBV10-3 and TRBJ1-1; D remains ambiguous. In germline, CDR1 is ENHRY, CDR2 SYGVKD. The CDR3 runs to 11 residues. The V and J ends lost 10 bases and 5 bases respectively, with 11 bases between them.

This sequence joins TRBV4-1 and TRBJ2-2, with D maybe TRBD1 (6 bases). CDR3 size: 18 residues. Trimming took off 3 bases at V and 6 bases at J, with 23 bases between the two ends. Germline loops: CDR1 MGHRA, CDR2 YSYEKL. The CDR3 sequence is CASSQKKAGVLSPGELFF. In nucleotides, the CDR3 is TGCGCCAGCAGCCAGAAAAAAGCAGGGGTTTTATCGCCCGGGGAGCTGTTTTTT.

This clone was observed once. This rearrangement joins TRBV10-3 to TRBJ2-3; D may be TRBD2 (5 bases). Trimming left V 3 bases short and J 2 bases short, with 9 bases between. CDR1 and CDR2 from the germline V gene are ENHRY and SYGVKD. The length of the CDR3 is 14 residues. CDR3 residues: CAISDRGDTDTQYF. The CDR3, as DNA: TGTGCCATCAGTGATCGGGGAGACACAGATACGCAGTATTTT.

The genes are TRBV30 and TRBJ2-7; 8 nucleotides match TRBD2. There are 14 residues in the CDR3. Trimming cost V 5 bases and J 4 bases; bases outside gene matches: 10. CDR1 and CDR2 (germline): GTSNPN, SVGIG (reference sequence). In DNA, the CDR3 is TGTGCCTGGGACCATACTAGCGGCAGATACGAGCAGTACTTC. Protein: CAWDHTSGRYEQYF.

This chain connects TRBV5-1 to TRBJ1-1; D remains unclear. The V and J ends lost 5 bases and 3 bases respectively, with 8 bases between them. Germline V gene data show CDR1 as SGHRS and CDR2 as YFSETQ. This CDR3 is built from 12 residues. The CDR3 is CASRITDTEAFF. For the CDR3, the DNA is TGCGCCAGCAGGATTACGGACACTGAAGCTTTCTTT.

J is TRBJ2-7 and V is TRBV4-1; 14 nucleotides line up with TRBD2. V was pared by 5 bases and J by 3 bases, with 6 bases of the junction left unmatched. This CDR3 region has 16 residues. The V gene's germline CDR1 is MGHRA and CDR2 YSYEKL. This CDR3 is CASSTPTSGRDYEQYF. The CDR3 DNA reads TGCGCCAGCAGCACTCCGACTAGCGGGAGGGACTACGAGCAGTACTTC.

The chain combines TRBV6-6 with TRBJ1-1; 9 nucleotides align to TRBD1. The CDR3 consists of 15 residues. Germline trimming cut 6 bases from V and 10 bases from J; bases unmatched to any gene: 15. The germline CDR1 and CDR2 sequences are MNHNY and SVGAGI (reference sequence). The CDR3 bases are TGTGCCAGCAGGGACGGACAGGGGACCCGGGTTGGAGCTTTCTTT. This translates into CASRDGQGTRVGAFF.

This chain links TRBV28 with TRBJ2-3, with D hard to call. V was pared by 6 bases and J by 5 bases, with 18 bases between. The CDR3 is 15 residues long. CDR1 and CDR2 from the germline V gene are MDHEN and SYDVKM. Written as DNA, the CDR3 is TGTGCCAGCAGGGAGCGCATCGCGCAAGGAGATACGCAGTATTTT. Its translation is CASRERIAQGDTQYF.

The genes are TRBV6-4 and TRBJ2-3, with D perhaps matching TRBD2 (5 bases). The CDR3 contains 15 residues. Germline CDR1 reads MRHNA; CDR2 reads SNTAGT. V was clipped by 5 bases and J by 2 bases, with 14 bases between them. This CDR3 is CASSNRGGPTDTQYF. Written as DNA, the CDR3 is TGTGCCAGCAGTAACCGCGGAGGCCCCACAGATACGCAGTATTTT.

The chain couples TRBV7-8 to TRBJ2-3, with TRBD1 matching over 9 bases. In germline, CDR1 is SGHVS, CDR2 FQNEAQ. The junction had 4 bases not matched to a gene; V was cut back by 4 bases and J by 2 bases. The CDR3 has 15 amino acids. This CDR3 reads CASSSGDRATDTQYF. CDR3 sequence (DNA): TGTGCCAGCAGCTCGGGGGACAGGGCCACAGATACGCAGTATTTT.

The chain carries TRBV6-5 and TRBJ1-2; D is ambiguous. The CDR3 spans 14 residues. CDR1 is MNHEY and CDR2 is SVGAGI in the germline V gene. Deletions cut 4 bases from V and 4 bases from J, with 13 bases between. The CDR3, as DNA: TGTGCCAGCAGTTCCAATGGGCGGGGCTATGGCTACACCTTC. This codes for CASSSNGRGYGYTF.